This T cell receptor beta chain is drawn from a study of post-analysis software for immune sequencing data. TCR beta cDNA libraries had unique molecular identifiers. MiXCR, run by TCRdb on the PCR reads, gives a single entry per CDR3 protein. Among about 810,000 distinct CDR3 sequences listed, approximately 50% were seen once. The CDR3 has 15 residues. The germline V gene encodes CDR1 DFQATT and CDR2 SNEGSKA (reference sequence). V dropped 3 bases and J dropped 2; count of bases not matched to a gene: 7. As to this clonotype: Its antigen remains unknown.

Regarding the study as a whole: The authors found that F measure strongly co-clustered same-batch samples. Patients with multiple sclerosis recorded significantly lower normalized Chao1 diversity than controls, the study found. In patients, TRBV5-6, TRBV5-1 and TRBV20-1 belonged to five TRBV segments found more frequently than in controls.

The J gene is TRBJ2-3, the V gene TRBV20-1; 8 nucleotides align to TRBD2. The sequence was collected from a girl aged 10 to 17 with multiple sclerosis. Material for sequencing was blood. CDR3 DNA sequence: TGCAGTGCTAGTGACGTAGCGGGGACCACAGATACGCAGTATTTT. The encoded protein is CSASDVAGTTDTQYF.